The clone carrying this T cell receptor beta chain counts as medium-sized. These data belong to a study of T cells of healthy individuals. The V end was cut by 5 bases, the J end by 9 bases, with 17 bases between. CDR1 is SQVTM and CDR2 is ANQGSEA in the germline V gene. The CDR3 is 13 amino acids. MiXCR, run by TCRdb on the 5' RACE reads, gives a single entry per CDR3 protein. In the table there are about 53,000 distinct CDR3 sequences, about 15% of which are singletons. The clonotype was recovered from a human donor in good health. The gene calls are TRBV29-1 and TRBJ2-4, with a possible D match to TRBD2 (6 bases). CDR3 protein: CSVRESRVSIQYF. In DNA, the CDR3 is TGCAGCGTTCGGGAGTCCCGGGTCAGCATTCAGTACTTC.